Listed below are T cell receptor beta chains from one sample, sequenced in a study of blood T cell repertoires in COVID-19. Libraries were prepared by immunoSEQ multiplex PCR; TCRdb keeps only in-frame clonotypes and omits some of them. Altogether fewer than 150,000 clones are present, about 88% being singletons, with the ten largest covering over 9.5%. Sequenced sample: peripheral blood. The receptors originated from a man aged 50 to 59 with active or convalescent COVID-19. Both conserved end residues are part of each CDR3. A D gene is named only where the DNA matches it firmly. Where a row states a size, it is once, few, many or the class of an expanded clone; other rows omit it.

. . TRBJ2-7 TRBV27 CASSPLGGAVGEQYF TGTGCCAGCAGTCCCCTGGGGGGGGCGGTAGGCGAGCAGTACTTC
. . TRBJ1-1 TRBV4-1 CASSQVQNTEAFF TGCGCCAGCAGCCAAGTACAGAACACTGAAGCTTTCTTT
. once TRBJ1-3 TRBV28 CASRPAAGNTIYF TGTGCCAGCAGGCCCGCGGCTGGAAACACCATATATTTT
. . TRBJ1-1 TRBV20-1 CSASRGVWGRTEAFF TGCAGTGCTAGTCGGGGGGTATGGGGCAGGACTGAAGCTTTCTTT
TRBD1 . TRBJ2-3 TRBV18 CASSSTGTDTQYF TGTGCCAGCTCATCGACAGGGACAGATACGCAGTATTTT
TRBD2 . TRBJ2-1 TRBV28 CASSGSTSGNYNEQFF TGTGCCAGCAGTGGATCGACTAGCGGGAACTACAATGAGCAGTTCTTC
TRBD1 . TRBJ2-2 TRBV4-3 CASSPARTGVNTGELFF TGCGCCAGCAGCCCAGCCCGGACAGGGGTTAACACCGGGGAGCTGTTTTTT
. . TRBJ2-2 TRBV7-2 CASSLRGTGTPGELFF TGTGCCAGCAGCTTACGCGGTACCGGGACACCCGGGGAGCTGTTTTTT
. . TRBJ1-2 TRBV28 CASSFLDGYTF TGTGCCAGCAGTTTTCTAGATGGCTACACCTTC
TRBD1 . TRBJ2-5 TRBV18 CASSPLQGAEETQYF TGTGCCAGCTCACCGTTACAGGGGGCGGAGGAGACCCAGTACTTC
. . TRBJ2-5 TRBV7-8 CASSPQETQYF TGTGCCAGCAGCCCGCAAGAGACCCAGTACTTC
TRBD2 . TRBJ2-1 TRBV23-1 CASTSKYAGASYNEQFF TGCGCCAGCACGTCCAAGTATGCGGGAGCCTCCTACAATGAGCAGTTCTTC
. . TRBJ2-2 TRBV14 CASSRVSGELFF TGTGCCAGCAGCCGAGTGTCCGGGGAGCTGTTTTTT
. . TRBJ2-3 TRBV7-8 CASSRRRPSTDTQYF TGTGCCAGCAGCCGACGGAGACCAAGCACAGATACGCAGTATTTT
TRBD2 . TRBJ2-1 TRBV11-3 CASSRASGSQEQFF TGTGCCAGCTCGAGGGCTAGCGGGAGTCAGGAGCAGTTCTTC
TRBD1 . TRBJ2-7 TRBV29-1 CSVDLAGQGREQYF TGCAGCGTTGACCTTGCGGGACAGGGTAGGGAGCAGTACTTC
TRBD1 . TRBJ2-3 TRBV5-4 CASSAGQGELDTQYF TGTGCCAGCAGCGCGGGACAGGGCGAGCTTGATACGCAGTATTTT
. once TRBJ2-1 TRBV1 CTSSQATLREWNEQFF TGCACCAGCAGCCAAGCCACCCTGCGGGAGTGGAATGAGCAGTTCTTC
. . TRBJ2-5 TRBV9 CASSATPLEFETQYF TGTGCCAGCAGCGCAACCCCACTTGAATTCGAGACCCAGTACTTC
. . TRBJ1-5 TRBV4-1 CASSQDSEYSNQPQHF TGCGCCAGCAGCCAAGACAGCGAGTATAGCAATCAGCCCCAGCATTTT
. many TRBJ2-7 TRBV1 CTSSRTGTGSYEQYF TGCACCAGCAGCCGTACCGGGACAGGGTCCTACGAGCAGTACTTC
TRBD2 . TRBJ2-1 TRBV29-1 CSVKLAGSYNEQFF TGCAGCGTCAAACTAGCGGGATCATACAATGAGCAGTTCTTC
. . TRBJ1-5 TRBV11-3 CASSPPGDSNQPQHF TGTGCCAGCAGCCCTCCAGGGGATAGCAATCAGCCCCAGCATTTT
. . TRBJ1-1 TRBV4-1 CASSQDWGLGNTEAFF TGCGCCAGCAGCCAAGATTGGGGGCTTGGGAACACTGAAGCTTTCTTT
. . TRBJ1-5 TRBV2 CASSEYSGVQPQHF TGTGCCAGCAGTGAATACTCGGGGGTCCAGCCCCAGCATTTT
. . TRBJ2-1 TRBV2 CASMLRSLLNEQFF TGTGCCAGCATGCTCCGGAGTTTGTTAAATGAGCAGTTCTTC
. . TRBJ2-3 TRBV7-2 CASSLIAGSTDTQYF TGTGCCAGCAGCTTAATCGCGGGAAGCACAGATACGCAGTATTTT
. . TRBJ1-4 TRBV6-5 CASAGYSATNEKLFF TGTGCCAGCGCAGGTTATTCTGCAACTAATGAAAAACTGTTTTTT
. . TRBJ2-6 TRBV7-2 CASSFKISGANVLTF TGTGCCAGCAGCTTTAAAATCTCTGGGGCCAACGTCCTGACTTTC
. . TRBJ2-2 TRBV6-5 CASKKGMGSTGELFF TGTGCCAGCAAAAAGGGGATGGGATCCACCGGGGAGCTGTTTTTT
TRBD1 . TRBJ1-1 TRBV18 CASSPRGDRVNEAFF TGTGCCAGCTCACCACGTGGTGACAGGGTCAATGAAGCTTTCTTT
. . TRBJ2-2 TRBV6-5 CASSPYLRESGELFF TGTGCCAGCAGCCCATACCTCAGGGAAAGCGGGGAGCTGTTTTTT
. . TRBJ1-3 TRBV20-1 CSASKGGTSSGNTIYF TGCAGTGCTAGTAAGGGGGGGACAAGCTCTGGAAACACCATATATTTT
. . TRBJ2-7 TRBV6-5 CASSYGQNYEQYF TGTGCCAGCAGTTACGGACAGAACTACGAGCAGTACTTC
. . TRBJ2-7 TRBV18 CASNQQGYEQYF TGTGCCAGCAACCAACAGGGCTACGAGCAGTACTTC
TRBD2 . TRBJ2-5 TRBV6-2/TRBV6-3 CASSLLGLAGVETQYF TGTGCCAGCAGCCTCCTGGGACTAGCGGGGGTGGAGACCCAGTACTTC
TRBD1 . TRBJ2-1 TRBV19 CASTRTGPYNEQFF TGTGCCAGTACTCGGACAGGGCCCTACAATGAGCAGTTCTTC
TRBD1 . TRBJ2-5 TRBV9 CASSLGTEETQYF TGTGCCAGCAGCCTAGGGACAGAAGAGACCCAGTACTTC
. . TRBJ2-1 TRBV7-9 CASSPRRASNEQFF TGTGCCAGCAGCCCCCGCAGGGCCTCCAATGAGCAGTTCTTC
. . TRBJ1-4 TRBV3-1/TRBV3-2 CASSQKRRAIPLFF TGTGCCAGCAGCCAGAAAAGGAGGGCAATCCCACTGTTTTTT
. . TRBJ2-5 TRBV11-2 CASKGGGIETQYF TGTGCCAGCAAGGGAGGGGGGATAGAGACCCAGTACTTC
. . TRBJ1-1 TRBV6-5 CASSYSSQGNTEAFF TGTGCCAGCAGTTACTCGTCGCAGGGGAACACTGAAGCTTTCTTT
. once TRBJ2-2 TRBV7-3 CASSLRRTGELFF TGTGCCAGCAGCTTAAGGCGGACCGGGGAGCTGTTTTTT
. . TRBJ1-1 TRBV4-1 CASSQDRTEAFF TGCGCCAGCAGCCAAGATCGGACTGAAGCTTTCTTT
. . TRBJ2-5 TRBV28 CASRPTGPYGETQYF TGTGCCAGCAGACCGACAGGCCCATATGGGGAGACCCAGTACTTC
. . TRBJ1-1 TRBV25-1 CASRDSGLNTEAFF TGTGCCAGCAGGGATTCAGGGTTGAACACTGAAGCTTTCTTT
. . TRBJ2-2 TRBV24-1 CATSDFTQTTGELFF TGTGCCACCAGTGATTTCACACAAACCACCGGGGAGCTGTTTTTT
TRBD1 . TRBJ2-1 TRBV6-5 CASSYSGTGWNEQFF TGTGCCAGCAGTTACTCGGGGACAGGCTGGAATGAGCAGTTCTTC
. . TRBJ2-1 TRBV24-1 CATSDRSGRGGNEQFF TGTGCCACCAGTGACCGAAGCGGGCGCGGCGGCAATGAGCAGTTCTTC
. . TRBJ2-2 TRBV5-5 CASIQGPNTGELFF TGTGCCAGCATACAGGGCCCGAACACCGGGGAGCTGTTTTTT
. . TRBJ2-7 TRBV28 CASSFEDRIKQYF TGTGCCAGCAGTTTTGAGGACAGAATCAAGCAGTACTTC
. . TRBJ2-3 TRBV28 CATGGSTDTQYF TGTGCCACCGGAGGAAGCACAGATACGCAGTATTTT
. once TRBJ1-5 TRBV5-1 CASSLAGDHEPQHF TGCGCCAGCAGCTTGGCGGGGGACCATGAGCCCCAGCATTTT
. . TRBJ1-2 TRBV30 CAWSVRGHYTF TGTGCCTGGAGTGTACGGGGTCACTACACCTTC
. . TRBJ1-2 TRBV28 CASSLGTNYGYTF TGTGCCAGCAGTCTAGGCACTAACTATGGCTACACCTTC